The 8 T cell receptor beta chains given below trace back to one sample, sequenced in a study of blood T cell repertoires in COVID-19. Clones were sequenced by immunoSEQ multiplex PCR, and TCRdb holds only the in-frame ones, with some missing. Among around 700,000 clones listed, 80% to 90% were seen once. Sequenced input: peripheral blood. These receptors were taken from a woman aged 18-29 years with acute or convalescent COVID-19.

The gene calls are TRBV5-6 and TRBJ1-2; D not certain. CDR3 length: 12 amino acids. V lost 4 bases and J 8 bases, leaving 12 bases between the germline ends. Germline CDR1 is SGHDT and CDR2 is YYEEEE. The CDR3 here is CASSGSRGGYTF. CDR3 in DNA: TGTGCCAGCAGCGGGAGTAGAGGAGGCTACACCTTC. The full variable domain, completed using reference TRBV5-6 and TRBJ1-2, is DAGVTQSPTHLIKTRGQQVTLRCSPKSGHDTVSWYQQALGQGPQFIFQYYEEEERQRGNFPDRFSGHQFPNYSSELNVNALLLGDSALYLCASSGSRGGYTFGSGTRLTVV.

This clone was observed once. The J gene is TRBJ1-2, the V gene TRBV9, with no clear D. The CDR3 runs 13 residues. V was cut by 0 bases and J by 4 bases, with 7 bases left in between. Per the germline V gene, CDR1 is SGDLS and CDR2 is YYNGEE. CDR3 DNA sequence: TGTGCCAGCAGCGTAGCGGGGATCTATGGCTACACCTTC. Translated, it gives CASSVAGIYGYTF.

Remarks on this clone: The sample contains more than one DNA sequence encoding this CDR3. The V and J genes are TRBV20-1 and TRBJ2-7, with TRBD2 identical over 7 bases. V dropped 6 bases and J dropped 0; count of bases not matched to a gene: 5. This CDR3 spans 13 amino acids. The germline V gene encodes CDR1 DFQATT and CDR2 SNEGSKA (reference sequence). The CDR3 nucleotides are TGCAGTGCCAGTGGGGGGGGCTCCTACGAGCAGTACTTC. Protein product: CSASGGGSYEQYF.

The chain has TRBV7-2 and TRBJ1-3; D is possibly TRBD1 (5 bases). V was shortened by 1 base and J by 1 base, with 11 bases between the two germline ends. This CDR3 is built from 16 residues. Germline V CDR1 and CDR2: SGHTA, FQGNSA. In nucleotides, the CDR3 is TGTGCCAGCAGCTTAGGGGGGGGGTCATCTGGAAACACCATATATTTT. This encodes CASSLGGGSSGNTIYF.

This chain joins TRBV10-1 and TRBJ1-6; D uncertain. Germline V gene lookup returns CDR1 WNHNN and CDR2 SYGVQD (reference sequence). This CDR3 is 14 amino acids long. The V end lost 7 bases, the J end lost 6 bases, and 13 bases lay between the germline ends. The CDR3 DNA reads TGCGCCAGCATGACTGTTCTATGTAATTCACCCCTCCACTTT. The encoded protein is CASMTVLCNSPLHF.

The chain has TRBV5-6 and TRBJ1-6, with 8 bases identical to TRBD1. Germline V gene sequence: CDR1 SGHDT, CDR2 YYEEEE. CDR3 length equals 14 residues. V was clipped by 4 bases and J by 8 bases; unmatched bases: 5. CDR3 loop: CASSTDRAYSPLHF. The CDR3 nucleotides are TGTGCCAGCAGCACGGACAGGGCGTATTCACCCCTCCACTTT.

This clone occurred once. The gene calls are TRBV7-6 and TRBJ2-3, with D perhaps TRBD2 (6 bases). This CDR3 is 15 amino acids long. CDR1 is SGHVS, CDR2 FNYEAQ, per germline. V gave up 3 bases and J gave up 0 bases, with 10 bases separating them. CDR3 sequence: CASSFSGASTDTQYF. For the CDR3, the DNA is TGTGCCAGCAGCTTTAGCGGAGCTAGCACAGATACGCAGTATTTT.

The chain combines TRBV5-4 with TRBJ2-7, with 12 bases fitting TRBD1. CDR1 and CDR2 from the germline V gene are SGHNT and YYREEE (reference sequence). V lost 0 bases, J lost 5 bases, and 3 bases stayed unmatched. CDR3 size: 15 residues. In DNA, the CDR3 is TGTGCCAGCAGCTTGGTCGGGACAGGGGGCGACGAGCAGTACTTC. It specifies CASSLVGTGGDEQYF. Together with reference TRBV5-4 and TRBJ2-7, the CDR3 gives the full variable domain: ETGVTQSPTHLIKTRGQQVTLRCSSQSGHNTVSWYQQALGQGPQFIFQYYREEENGRGNFPPRFSGLQFPNYSSELNVNALELDDSALYLCASSLVGTGGDEQYFGPGTRLTVT.